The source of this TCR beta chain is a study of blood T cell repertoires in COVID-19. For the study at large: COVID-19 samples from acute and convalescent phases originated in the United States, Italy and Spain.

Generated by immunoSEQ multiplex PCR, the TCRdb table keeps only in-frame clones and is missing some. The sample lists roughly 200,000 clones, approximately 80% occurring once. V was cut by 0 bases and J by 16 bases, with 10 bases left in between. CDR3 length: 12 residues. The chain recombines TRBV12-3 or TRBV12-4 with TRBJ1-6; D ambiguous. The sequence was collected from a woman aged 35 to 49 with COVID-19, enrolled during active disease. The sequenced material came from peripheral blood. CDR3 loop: CASSLALRVLHF. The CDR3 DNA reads TGTGCCAGCAGTTTAGCGCTTCGGGTACTCCACTTT.